The text below deals with one T cell receptor (beta chain). This sample is drawn from a study of PD-L1 blockade in urothelial cancer. The junction had 6 bases not matched to a gene; V was cut back by 5 bases and J by 3 bases. Germline lookup yields CDR1 SGHTS and CDR2 YDEGEE. CDR3 length equals 14 residues. Time point: pretreatment peripheral blood. PCRs were each spiked with synthetic TCR analog templates. Sequencing used immunoSEQ multiplex PCR; TCRdb keeps in-frame clones, though not all of them. The data show approximately 90,000 clones, about 90% seen once. The TCR originated in a man in his sixties with urothelial cancer. This sequence joins TRBV5-8 and TRBJ1-1; 8 bases match TRBD1. This sample comprised PBMCs, obtained around atezolizumab (anti-PD-L1) treatment. The CDR3 DNA reads TGTGCCAGCAGTATGCAGGGGGCGGACACTGAAGCTTTCTTT. This sequence encodes CASSMQGADTEAFF.